The clone carrying this TCR beta chain has at least ten counts. Its antigen is as yet unknown. The entry originates in a study of T cell repertoires in cytomegalovirus infection. Study details: As its CMV epitopes, the study selected recently identified HLA-C-restricted and well-studied HLA-B-restricted targets.

Each CDR3 protein gets one entry after TCRdb re-called the reads with MiXCR. The table includes 250,000 to 400,000 distinct CDR3 sequences, roughly 25% detected once. Germline CDR1 SGHTA, CDR2 FQGNSA. Trimming stripped 3 bases from V and 0 bases from J, with 17 bases between. The CDR3 has 17 amino acids. The TCR sequence derives from a human donor in good health (CMV status not recorded). Some clones in this sample may be carry-over from other donors' samples. Sequenced here: cultured PBMCs, sampled from culture after CMV antigen stimulation. The chain uses TRBV7-2 and TRBJ1-1, with a possible D match to TRBD1 (6 bases). CDR3: CASSFRRGASMNTEAFF. Written as DNA, the CDR3 is TGTGCCAGCAGCTTCAGAAGGGGGGCTAGCATGAACACTGAAGCTTTCTTT.